This TCR beta chain was documented in a study of OX40 agonist ivuxolimab in advanced cancers. Background on the study: Ivuxolimab, an agonist antibody against OX40 (CD134), was given to patients. Each dose-escalation patient presented with hepatocellular carcinoma, melanoma, renal cell or head and neck cancer.

Blood specimens came from baseline, cycle 4 day 1, and cycle 7 day 1. Clones were read by immunoSEQ multiplex PCR, and TCRdb kept only the in-frame ones, dropping some. The table records tens of thousands of clones, 80% to 85% of them present only once. Whole-study results and caveats: CD8+ T cells (on average) carried more expanded clones than CD4+ T cells.

The ends were cut back, 0 bases at V and 6 bases at J, with 6 bases in the middle. There are 13 residues in the CDR3. Germline V CDR1 and CDR2: KGHSH, LQKENI. As for this clone: Its target is unknown.

The chain has TRBV18 and TRBJ2-1, with no clear D. The sample consisted of CD4+ or CD8+ T cells sorted from blood, taken in a trial of the OX40 agonist ivuxolimab. This TCR came from an adult with an advanced solid tumor such as melanoma, head and neck, liver or kidney cancer. CDR3 in DNA: TGTGCCAGCTCACCACCGGTCGTCAATGAGCAGTTCTTC. It yields the protein CASSPPVVNEQFF.